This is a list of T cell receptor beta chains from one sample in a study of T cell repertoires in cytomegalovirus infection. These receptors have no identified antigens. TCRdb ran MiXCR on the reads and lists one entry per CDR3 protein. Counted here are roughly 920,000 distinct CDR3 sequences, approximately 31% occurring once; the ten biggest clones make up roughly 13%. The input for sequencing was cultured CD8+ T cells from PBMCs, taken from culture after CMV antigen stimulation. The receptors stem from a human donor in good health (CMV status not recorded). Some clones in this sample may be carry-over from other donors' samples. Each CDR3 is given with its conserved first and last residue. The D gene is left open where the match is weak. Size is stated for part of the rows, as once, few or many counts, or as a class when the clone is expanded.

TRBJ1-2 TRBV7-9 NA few CASTLEGPGWNYGYTF TGTGCCAGCACCCTAGAGGGTCCGGGTTGGAACTATGGCTACACCTTC
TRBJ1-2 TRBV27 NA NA CASSLSAGEANYGYTF TGTGCCAGCAGTTTATCAGCTGGGGAGGCGAACTATGGCTACACCTTC
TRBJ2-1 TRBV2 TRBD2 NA CASRPQGGNEQFF TGTGCCAGCAGACCTCAGGGAGGGAATGAGCAGTTCTTC
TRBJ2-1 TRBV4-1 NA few CASSQVSEDNEQFF TGCGCCAGCAGCCAAGTATCCGAGGACAATGAGCAGTTCTTC
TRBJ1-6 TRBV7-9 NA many CASSTLNSPLHF TGTGCCAGCAGCACGCTTAATTCACCCCTCCACTTT
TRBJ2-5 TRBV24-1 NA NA CATSPRYQETQYF TGTGCCACCTCTCCTCGGTACCAAGAGACCCAGTACTTC
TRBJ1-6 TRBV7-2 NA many CASSSPSSYNSPLHF TGTGCCAGCAGCAGCCCGAGCTCCTATAATTCACCCCTCCACTTT
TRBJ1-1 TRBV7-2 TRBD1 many CASRSGQGGRGGKAFF TGTGCCAGCAGATCGGGACAGGGGGGCAGAGGGGGTAAAGCTTTCTTT
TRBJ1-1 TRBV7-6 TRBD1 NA CASRLRGHGTEAFF TGTGCCAGCAGGCTCAGGGGGCACGGCACTGAAGCTTTCTTT
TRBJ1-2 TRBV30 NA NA CACQDSNYGYTF TGTGCCTGTCAGGATTCTAACTATGGCTACACCTTC
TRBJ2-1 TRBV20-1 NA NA CSAPNRALEQFF TGCAGTGCCCCGAACCGGGCCCTAGAGCAGTTCTTC
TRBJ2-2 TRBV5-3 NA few CASSPATGTGELFF TGTGCCAGCAGCCCCGCGACAGGCACCGGGGAGCTGTTTTTT
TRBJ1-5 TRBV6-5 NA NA CASSPGWKQPQHF TGTGCCAGCAGCCCGGGCTGGAAACAGCCCCAGCATTTT
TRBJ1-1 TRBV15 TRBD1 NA CATSSGQGADITEAFF TGTGCCACCAGCTCCGGACAGGGGGCGGATATTACTGAAGCTTTCTTT
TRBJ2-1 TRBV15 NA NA CATSRVSGLVDEQFF TGTGCCACCAGCAGAGTGAGCGGGCTGGTCGATGAGCAGTTCTTC
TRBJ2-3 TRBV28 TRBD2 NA CASRSFTPSGGTDTQYF TGTGCCAGCAGAAGCTTTACTCCTAGCGGGGGCACAGATACGCAGTATTTT
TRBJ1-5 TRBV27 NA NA CASSPDSDNQPQHF TGTGCCAGCAGCCCGGACAGTGACAATCAGCCCCAGCATTTT
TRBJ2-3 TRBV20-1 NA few CSASLLRVIPNTDTQYF TGCAGTGCTAGTTTGCTCAGGGTAATTCCTAACACAGATACGCAGTATTTT
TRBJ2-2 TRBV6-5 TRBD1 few CASSFFSHTGQGLHGELFF TGTGCCAGCAGTTTCTTCTCACACACGGGACAGGGTCTTCACGGGGAGCTGTTTTTT
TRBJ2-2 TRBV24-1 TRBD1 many CATSDSGQGAFGELFF TGTGCCACCAGTGACTCCGGACAGGGGGCGTTCGGGGAGCTGTTTTTT
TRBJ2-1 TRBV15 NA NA CATSRGQLSYNEQFF TGTGCCACCAGCAGAGGACAGCTTTCCTACAATGAGCAGTTCTTC
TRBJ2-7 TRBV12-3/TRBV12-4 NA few CASSLATGIDGYEQYF TGTGCCAGCAGTTTAGCGACCGGGATCGACGGCTACGAGCAGTACTTC
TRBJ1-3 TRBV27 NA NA CASKSSGGDIYSGNTIYF TGTGCCAGCAAATCCTCCGGAGGGGACATCTACTCTGGAAACACCATATATTTT
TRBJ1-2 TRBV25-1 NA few CASSESPNYGYTF TGTGCCAGCAGTGAAAGCCCGAACTATGGCTACACCTTC
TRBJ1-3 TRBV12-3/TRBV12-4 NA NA CASSFTVAGNTIYF TGTGCCAGCAGTTTTACAGTCGCTGGAAACACCATATATTTT
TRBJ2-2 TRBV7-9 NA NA CASRSSVELFF TGTGCCAGCAGATCGTCGGTAGAGCTGTTTTTT
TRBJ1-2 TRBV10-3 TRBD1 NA CAIRTGTGGSDYGYTF TGTGCCATCAGAACCGGGACAGGGGGCTCGGACTATGGCTACACCTTC
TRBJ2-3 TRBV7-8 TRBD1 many CASSPTGADTQYF TGTGCCAGCAGCCCGACAGGGGCAGATACGCAGTATTTT
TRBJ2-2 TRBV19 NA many CASSILPGTTGELFF TGTGCCAGTAGTATACTTCCGGGTACCACCGGGGAGCTGTTTTTT
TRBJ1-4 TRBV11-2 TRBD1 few CASSRTGRNSPRGEKLFF TGTGCCAGCAGCCGGACAGGGAGAAATTCCCCCCGGGGCGAAAAACTGTTTTTT
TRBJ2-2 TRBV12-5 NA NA CASGLGNTGELFF TGTGCTAGTGGTTTGGGGAACACCGGGGAGCTGTTTTTT
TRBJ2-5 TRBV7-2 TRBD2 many CASSLEIPLLAGSQETQYF TGTGCCAGCAGCTTAGAAATTCCTCTCCTAGCGGGGTCCCAAGAGACCCAGTACTTC
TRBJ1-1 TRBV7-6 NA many CASSLRGRGANTEAFF TGTGCCAGCAGCTTAAGGGGGAGGGGGGCGAACACTGAAGCTTTCTTT
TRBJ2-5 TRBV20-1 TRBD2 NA CSAPREGLETQYF TGCAGTGCCCCCAGGGAGGGGTTGGAGACCCAGTACTTC
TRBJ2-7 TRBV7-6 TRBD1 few CASSLRGPIPRQGTYEQYF TGTGCCAGCAGCTTAAGGGGGCCAATTCCGAGACAGGGAACCTACGAGCAGTACTTC